The 28 T cell receptor beta chains listed next were all sequenced from one sample in a study of T cells in Graves' hyperthyroidism and ophthalmopathy. Researchers amplified the TCR beta CDR3 regions from RNA transcripts. The HTBI primer set was used in a first-round RT-PCR of the TCR CDR3. TCRdb reprocessed the multiplex PCR reads with MiXCR, giving one entry per CDR3 protein. The table lists around 300,000 distinct CDR3 sequences, roughly 15% of them singletons, with over 25% in the top ten. Specimen: blood. These receptors came from a woman aged 50 to 60 with Graves' hyperthyroidism that later progressed to Graves' ophthalmopathy.

Ten or more counts support this clonotype. The chain combines TRBV6-1 with TRBJ2-3; 10 bases align to TRBD2. There are 16 residues in the CDR3. V shed 6 bases, J shed 2 bases, and the junction held 8 bases outside the gene matches. Germline V gene lookup returns CDR1 MNHNS and CDR2 SASEGT. CDR3 sequence: CASRQSLAGTTDTQYF. The CDR3 DNA sequence: TGTGCCAGCAGGCAGTCACTAGCGGGAACCACAGATACGCAGTATTTT.

This clonotype was found once. This may come from a read error, since a much larger clone is one base off. The chain recombines TRBV12-3 or TRBV12-4 with TRBJ2-2, with 13 bases that match TRBD2. CDR3 length equals 17 residues. As DNA, the CDR3 is TGTGGCAGCACCATAGGTAGTGGACTAGCGGGAGCCGGGGAGCTGTTTTTT. It specifies CGSTIGSGLAGAGELFF.

This clonotype has ten or more counts. The chain employs TRBV18 and TRBJ1-1; D may be TRBD1 (6 bases). The V gene's germline CDR1 is KGHSH and CDR2 LQKENI. V lost 4 bases to trimming and J lost 5 bases, with 17 bases between them. This CDR3 contains 15 residues. The CDR3 reads CASSRLGSQGTEAFF. The CDR3 DNA is TGTGCCAGCTCACGACTCGGTTCACAGGGTACTGAAGCTTTCTTT.

This clonotype has at least ten counts. This chain connects TRBV20-1 to TRBJ2-3; TRBD2 aligns across 9 bases. Germline CDR1 is DFQATT and CDR2 is SNEGSKA (reference sequence). Losses at the gene ends were 2 bases for V and 2 bases for J; bases not matched to a gene: 8. CDR3 size: 16 residues. CDR3 nucleotides: TGCAGTGCTAGACCCGGACTAGCGATAGACACAGATACGCAGTATTTT. It specifies CSARPGLAIDTDTQYF.

The gene calls are TRBV9 and TRBJ1-2, with D hard to call. Looked up from germline, CDR1 is SGDLS and CDR2 is YYNGEE. There are 11 residues in the CDR3. Trimming pared 5 bases from V and 4 bases from J, leaving 6 bases between. The CDR3 nucleotides read TGTGCCAGCAGTGGTAGCTATGGCTACACCTTC. This encodes CASSGSYGYTF.

J is TRBJ2-2 and V is TRBV27, with D possibly being TRBD1 (6 bases). Germline CDR1 and CDR2: MNHEY and SMNVEV (reference sequence). The CDR3 spans 16 residues. V was cut by 5 bases and J by 0 bases, with 13 bases left in between. The CDR3 region is CASSPRPGANTGELFF. CDR3 in DNA: TGTGCCAGCAGTCCTAGGCCAGGGGCGAACACCGGGGAGCTGTTTTTT.

There are many counts of this clonotype. CDR3 sequence (DNA): TGTGCCAGCAGTATGGAGGCCTGGGGGGGCACAGATACGCAGTATTTT. This translates into CASSMEAWGGTDTQYF. The V call is TRBV2, the J call TRBJ2-3; tentative D call: TRBD2 (6 bases). The germline gives CDR1 SNHLY, CDR2 FYNNEI. The V and J ends lost 5 bases and 1 base respectively, with 16 bases between them. The CDR3 length is 16 residues.

The table lists this clonotype with a few counts. The chain joins TRBV2 to TRBJ2-5; D is undetermined. The CDR3 spans 13 residues. The germline CDR1 and CDR2 sequences are SNHLY and FYNNEI. Trimming removed 3 bases at V and 0 bases at J, with 5 bases between. As DNA, the CDR3 is TGTGCCAGCAGTGACAGATACCAAGAGACCCAGTACTTC. Translation: CASSDRYQETQYF.

This clonotype has a count of ten or more. The rearrangement uses TRBV6-5 and TRBJ2-7; D is ambiguous. The CDR3 is 14 residues long. The germline V gene encodes CDR1 MNHEY and CDR2 SVGAGI. The V gene lost 0 bases and the J gene lost 2 bases, with 8 bases spanning the gap. CDR3 DNA sequence: TGTGCCAGCAGTTACTCCTTCATTACCTACGAGCAGTACTTC. It codes for CASSYSFITYEQYF.

This clonotype was seen many times. This chain uses TRBV11-1 with TRBJ2-7; 12 bases are a match to TRBD2. Germline assignment: CDR1 SGHAT and CDR2 FQDESV (reference sequence). The length of the CDR3 is 17 residues. V was pared by 6 bases and J by 0 bases, with 9 bases of the junction left unmatched. The CDR3 DNA follows: TGTGCCAGCAGACCCGGGACTAGCGGGCACAGCTCCTACGAGCAGTACTTC. This translates into CASRPGTSGHSSYEQYF. Filled out from reference TRBV11-1 and TRBJ2-7, the complete variable domain reads EAEVAQSPRYKITEKSQAVAFWCDPISGHATLYWYRQILGQGPELLVQFQDESVVDDSQLPKDRFSAERLKGVDSTLKIQPAELGDSAMYLCASRPGTSGHSSYEQYFGPGTRLTVT.

This clonotype was seen at least ten times. The chain is built from TRBV7-8 and TRBJ2-7; 8 bases agree with TRBD1. Germline lookup yields CDR1 SGHVS and CDR2 FQNEAQ. This CDR3 is built from 16 residues. V gave up 7 bases and J gave up 7 bases; unmatched junction bases: 18. The CDR3 sequence is CASTVFMDRVVGEQYF. In DNA, the CDR3 is TGTGCCAGCACCGTTTTTATGGACAGGGTAGTGGGGGAGCAGTACTTC.

Concerning this clonotype itself: One end of the junction varies from germline; a read error may be responsible. J is TRBJ1-1 and V is TRBV4-2; D is uncertain. Germline-derived CDR1 and CDR2 are LGHNA and YNFKEQ. The CDR3 is made up of 16 amino acids. CDR3: CASGQDGSSQSTEAFF. The DNA of the CDR3 is TGTGCCAGCGGCCAAGATGGGAGCAGTCAGAGCACTGAAGCTTTCTTT.

In its sample, this clonotype was seen many times. The V and J genes are TRBV12-3 or TRBV12-4 and TRBJ2-2; D gene unclear. This CDR3 region has 14 residues. Trimming removed 6 bases at V and 4 bases at J, with 12 bases between. Written as DNA, the CDR3 is TGTGCCAGCAGCCCTCAATGGCTCACCGGGGAGCTGTTTTTT. This gives the protein CASSPQWLTGELFF.

This clonotype was recorded at least ten times. The rearrangement joins TRBV5-1 to TRBJ1-2, with D hard to call. The V end lost 0 bases, the J end lost 1 base, and 10 bases lay between the germline ends. Germline V gives CDR1 SGHRS, CDR2 YFSETQ. This CDR3 spans 15 amino acids. The CDR3 reads CASSLALSGNYGYTF. CDR3 coding DNA: TGCGCCAGCAGCTTGGCCTTGTCTGGTAACTATGGCTACACCTTC.

This clonotype was detected ten times or more. The chain employs TRBV11-2 and TRBJ2-5, with D maybe TRBD2 (7 bases). Trimming removed 5 bases from V and 4 bases from J, with 14 bases in between. CDR3 length equals 14 residues. CDR1 and CDR2 from the germline V gene are SGHAT and FQNNGV. CDR3 in amino acids: CASSLGAGVETQYF. CDR3 bases: TGTGCCAGCAGCCTGGGGGCGGGAGTAGAGACCCAGTACTTC.

This clonotype was detected ten times or more. The chain has TRBV29-1 and TRBJ2-1, with a possible D match to TRBD2 (5 bases). Germline loops: CDR1 SQVTM, CDR2 ANQGSEA. V lost 0 bases, J lost 0 bases, and 15 bases lay in between. This CDR3 contains 17 residues. The CDR3 DNA is TGCAGCGTTGAAGATCTACCGGGAAGGAGCTCCTACAATGAGCAGTTCTTC. Its translation is CSVEDLPGRSSYNEQFF.

The sample holds many counts of this clonotype. The chain couples TRBV6-5 to TRBJ2-7; 12 bases are a match to TRBD2. The junction had 4 bases not matched to a gene; V was cut back by 0 bases and J by 4 bases. The CDR3 is 16 amino acids. Germline V gene lookup returns CDR1 MNHEY and CDR2 SVGAGI. CDR3 residues: CASSYSAGTSGYEQYF. Here the CDR3 DNA reads TGTGCCAGCAGTTACTCCGCCGGGACTAGCGGGTACGAGCAGTACTTC.

This clonotype has more than one count but fewer than ten. J is TRBJ1-1 and V is TRBV19; unclear D gene. V shed 1 base and J shed 1 base, with 7 bases lying between them. The germline V gene has CDR1 LNHDA and CDR2 SQIVND (reference sequence). This CDR3 is 14 amino acids long. The CDR3 reads CASSIGLSNTEAFF. CDR3 coding DNA: TGTGCCAGTAGTATAGGCCTGTCGAACACTGAAGCTTTCTTT.

In its sample, this clonotype was seen many times. The chain has TRBV5-1 and TRBJ2-7; maybe TRBD1 (5 bases). V lost 3 bases and J 1 base, leaving 8 bases between the germline ends. The CDR3 runs to 13 residues. Germline V gene sequence: CDR1 SGHRS, CDR2 YFSETQ. CDR3 loop: CASSSTVSYEQYF. The DNA for the CDR3 is TGCGCCAGCAGCTCGACAGTTTCCTACGAGCAGTACTTC.

The chain has TRBV30 and TRBJ2-7; TRBD2 matches 9 bases. This CDR3 has 14 residues. Germline values: CDR1 GTSNPN, CDR2 SVGIG (reference sequence). V was pared by 6 bases and J by 2 bases, with 8 bases of the junction left unmatched. The CDR3 coding sequence is TGTGCCTGCACGACTAGCGGACTAACCTACGAGCAGTACTTC. The encoded protein is CACTTSGLTYEQYF.

Only a few counts were recorded for this clonotype. The V call is TRBV9, the J call TRBJ1-3; 7 bases map to TRBD1. The CDR3 extends over 14 amino acids. Trimming took 4 bases from V and 5 from J; bases not matched to a gene: 6. Germline assignment: CDR1 SGDLS and CDR2 YYNGEE. The CDR3 reads CASSLGQPRNTIYF. The CDR3 DNA sequence: TGTGCCAGCAGCTTGGGACAGCCCAGAAACACCATATATTTT.

This clonotype was recorded at least ten times. The V and J genes are TRBV27 and TRBJ2-1; 7 bases map to TRBD2. This CDR3 is built from 15 residues. Trimming removed 6 bases from V and 3 bases from J; junction bases left unmatched: 8. CDR1 is MNHEY, CDR2 SMNVEV, per germline (reference sequence). CDR3 sequence reads: CASRGGSGLYNEQFF. The CDR3 coding sequence is TGTGCCAGCAGGGGCGGGAGTGGGCTCTACAATGAGCAGTTCTTC.

This clonotype was picked up many times. V usage is TRBV6-1 and J usage is TRBJ1-5; 7 bases are shared with TRBD1. The CDR3 length is 17 residues. V was pared by 6 bases and J by 1 base, with 12 bases of the junction left unmatched. Germline values: CDR1 MNHNS, CDR2 SASEGT. This chain's CDR3 is CASRVDRELLSNQPQHF. The CDR3 coding sequence is TGTGCCAGCAGGGTAGACAGGGAGCTTCTAAGCAATCAGCCCCAGCATTTT.

The genes are TRBV7-9 and TRBJ2-5, with D possibly called TRBD1 or TRBD2 (5 bases each). V lost 1 base to trimming and J lost 4 bases, with 13 bases between them. The CDR3 covers 15 residues. From germline, CDR1 is SEHNR and CDR2 FQNEAQ (reference sequence). The CDR3 here is CASSLGGALGETQYF. CDR3 bases: TGTGCCAGCAGCTTAGGAGGGGCCCTCGGAGAGACCCAGTACTTC.

For this clonotype: A read error may explain this, as a much larger clone is one base away. This chain connects TRBV6-1 to TRBJ2-2; perhaps TRBD2 as D (6 bases). This CDR3 region has 14 residues. Per germline, CDR1 MNHNS and CDR2 SASEGT. DNA for the CDR3: TGTGCCAGCAGCGGGAGACGGCCTACCGAGGAGCTGTTTTTT. Protein sequence: CASSGRRPTEELFF.

This clonotype was counted a single time. The CDR3 bases are TGTGCCAGCAGTTACCTCCGAGACAGGGGGAAGAGGAATGGCTACACCTTC. Translation gives CASSYLRDRGKRNGYTF. The chain links TRBV6-2 or TRBV6-3 to TRBJ1-2; 9 nucleotides agree with TRBD1. CDR1 and CDR2 (germline): MNHEY, SVGEGT. Germline trimming cut 2 bases from V and 6 bases from J; bases unmatched to any gene: 13. This CDR3 spans 17 amino acids.

The chain carries TRBV6-1 and TRBJ1-4; D is ambiguous. The CDR3 runs 16 residues. Germline V lookup: CDR1 MNHNS, CDR2 SASEGT. V was shortened by 0 bases and J by 3 bases, with 11 bases between the two germline ends. CDR3 protein: CASSEARERANEKLFF. The DNA of the CDR3 is TGTGCCAGCAGTGAAGCAAGGGAACGTGCTAATGAAAAACTGTTTTTT.

This clonotype was seen repeatedly, ten times or more. The CDR3 sequence is CSTLTGMNTEAFF. CDR3 DNA sequence: TGCAGTACCTTGACAGGGATGAACACTGAAGCTTTCTTT. The chain links TRBV29-1 to TRBJ1-1; 7 bases agree with TRBD1. The CDR3 is made up of 13 amino acids. CDR1 is SQVTM and CDR2 is ANQGSEA in the germline V gene.